The clone carrying this T cell receptor (beta chain) was detected only a few times. Antigen unknown. The sample originates from a study of beta chain features in type 1 diabetes. One heparinised draw, averaging about 116 mL, was taken per donor. From germline, CDR1 is SQVTM and CDR2 ANQGSEA. CDR3 length: 14 amino acids. Trimming cost V 0 bases and J 5 bases, with 13 bases left between them. The study reverse transcribed the entire isolated RNA, so it sequenced expressed TCRB transcripts. TCRdb's copy holds only in-frame clones and misses some; the assay was immunoSEQ multiplex PCR. The table records about 650,000 clones, around an eighth of them present only once. Points from the study as a whole: Among patients with Type 1 diabetes, TCRB CDR3s were moderately but significantly shorter in every one of the four CD4+ subsets.

The TCR sequence derives from a man in his thirties or forties with type 1 diabetes. The chain carries TRBV29-1 and TRBJ1-2, with D maybe TRBD1 (5 bases). The sample comprised naive CD4+ T cells from blood. DNA for the CDR3: TGCAGCGTTGAAGATCTGGAGGGGATTTATGGCTACACCTTC. Protein product: CSVEDLEGIYGYTF.